Described below is a single T cell receptor (beta chain) sequence and its context. What antigen it recognizes has not been identified. Per-base quality was not reported, and no clone a single base away is much larger than it. Each collaborating institution followed its own protocols to collect whole blood in K2EDTA tubes. For TCRbeta analysis, collaborators shipped samples as frozen whole blood, isolated PBMCs, or DNA extracted from either of those sample types. TCRbeta CDR3 regions were amplified from genomic DNA by means of the immunoSEQ Assay, a bias-controlled multiplex PCR. The source study handled its data this way. The number of nucleated cells in each sample was estimated from the amplification of reference gene primers within the assay. Sequence reads were collapsed and filtered to measure the absolute abundance of every unique TCRbeta CDR3 rearrangement. For each sample, productive Simpson clonality was calculated as the square root of Simpson's diversity index across productive rearrangements. TCRdb retrieved this table from immuneACCESS and kept in-frame rearrangements only. Not all clones are present; in checked studies, unresolved V genes account for under half, and no reason is known for the remainder. Clone size and the V and J calls come from that table; the DNA yielded D and trimming. The sample data list about 64,000 clones, and more than 75% of these were observed just once. The ten largest clones add up to 3.2% of the sample.

This sample was included in a study of blood T cell repertoires in COVID-19 (dated by TCRdb to the early 2020s). Study-level background: Samples covering the acute and convalescent phases of COVID-19 were provided by collaborators in the United States, Italy and Spain. Nearly every sample came with metadata listing a de-identified subject ID, COVID-19 status, age in years and sex. The samples were drawn from the first 160 participants of the ongoing ImmuneRACE study and from some 1,300 subjects provided by 6 global collaborators. HLA class I and class II types, where available, came from metadata supplied by the sample provider rather than from assay-based typing. The repertoires were released in a freely available public database meant as a resource for research on the immune response to SARS-CoV-2. The material from the prospective study consisted of cDNA or gDNA derived from T cells, B-cell-depleted T cells, or PBMCs. Subjects who had been exposed to COVID-19, were actively infected with it, or had recovered from it provided the deeply sampled blood TCRbeta repertoires that made up the dataset. The study at large found these results: Clinical and demographic metadata were provided uncurated, with the amount varying by source and participant.

V was cut back by 7 bases and J by 4 bases, leaving a gap of 16 bases between them. According to the germline V gene, CDR1 reads SQVTM and CDR2 reads ANQGSEA. The CDR3 holds 14 amino acids from the cysteine to the phenylalanine. Of the read, only the CDR3 DNA is kept; its 42 bases are in frame from base 1. Sequences were obtained from peripheral blood. The chain is made from TRBV29-1 and TRBJ1-4, with a weak D call of TRBD1 (5 bases match). The source of this sequence is a man aged 50-59 years with active COVID-19. The CDR3 region: CSARWGVGNEKLFF. The nucleotides are TGCAGCGCTAGGTGGGGGGTTGGTAATGAAAAACTGTTTTTT.